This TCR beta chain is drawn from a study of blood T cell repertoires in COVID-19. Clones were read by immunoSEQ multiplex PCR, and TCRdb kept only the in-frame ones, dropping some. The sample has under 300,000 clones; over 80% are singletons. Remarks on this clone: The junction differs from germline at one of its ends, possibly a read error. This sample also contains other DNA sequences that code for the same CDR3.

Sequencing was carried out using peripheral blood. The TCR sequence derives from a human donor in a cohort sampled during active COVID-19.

CDR3 sequence (DNA): TGTGCTAGCAGTTACGGCACAGAGACCCAGTACTTC. Residues: CASSYGTETQYF. The rearrangement uses TRBV6-5 and TRBJ2-5; no definite D call. The CDR3 totals 12 residues. CDR1 and CDR2 from the germline V gene are MNHEY and SVGAGI.